This T cell receptor beta chain was captured in a study of blood T cells in healthy people across ages. PBMCs were isolated at a quantity of at least 7 million per sample. For the second PCR, which ran for about 6 to 12 cycles, a sample-barcoded 5' primer and a J-beta primer mix were used. Each CDR3 protein is one row after TCRdb ran MiXCR on the 5' RACE reads. Of about 1 million distinct CDR3 sequences listed, around 45% are singletons. With 5 bases removed from V and 6 bases from J, the gap between germline ends came to 28 bases. The CDR3 totals 18 residues. This clonotype has just a few counts. The rearrangement uses TRBV12-3 or TRBV12-4 and TRBJ1-2; D may be TRBD1 (5 bases). This TCR came from a woman aged 55-69 years in good health. The sample taken for sequencing was blood. The CDR3 here is CASSRSPLPTGEAHGYTF. The CDR3 coding sequence is TGTGCCAGCAGTCGTAGCCCCCTCCCCACGGGGGAAGCGCATGGCTACACCTTC.